These T cell receptor beta chains were read from a single sample in a study of vaccination effects on CD4 cells after COVID-19. These receptors have no identified antigens. Generated by immunoSEQ multiplex PCR, the TCRdb table keeps only in-frame clones and is missing some. The sample holds tens of thousands of clones, 74% seen once. The input for sequencing was CD4+ T cells from PBMCs cultured with HCoV-229E spike peptides, taken before COVID-19 vaccination. The receptors were gathered from a human donor who received a COVID-19 vaccine. Both conserved end residues are part of each CDR3. A D gene is named only where the DNA matches it firmly. Size is omitted from some rows. Given values are once, few, many or a class for expanded clones.

>few|TRBV29-1|TRBJ1-5|NA
TGCAGCGTGGTTGTTGGGGCTCAAGATCAGCCCCAGCATTTT
CSVVVGAQDQPQHF
>NA|TRBV2|TRBJ2-5|NA
TGTGCCAGCAGTGAAGCGCGGGTTCGGGAGACCCAGTACTTC
CASSEARVRETQYF
>NA|TRBV19|TRBJ1-1|NA
TGTGCCAGTAGCACCCAACGGGGTAGCGCTTTCTTT
CASSTQRGSAFF
>NA|TRBV6-5|TRBJ1-1|TRBD1
TGTGCCAGCAGATCAGGGGGCGGGGGGAACACTGAAGCTTTCTTT
CASRSGGGGNTEAFF
>NA|TRBV11-2|TRBJ2-5|NA
TGTGCCAGCAGCGCCTCGGGGGAGACCCAGTACTTC
CASSASGETQYF
>NA|TRBV2|TRBJ2-5|TRBD2
TGTGCCAGCAGTGGACTAGCGGGGGGATCAGAGACCCAGTACTTC
CASSGLAGGSETQYF
>once|TRBV12-3/TRBV12-4|TRBJ1-2|NA
TGTGCCAGCAGACCCCGGGCCTCGGTCGGCTACACCTTC
CASRPRASVGYTF
>NA|TRBV19|TRBJ2-1|NA
TGTGCCAGTAGTCCGGCGGCGTGGGATGAGCAGTTCTTC
CASSPAAWDEQFF
>few|TRBV3-1/TRBV3-2|TRBJ1-2|TRBD1
TGTGCCAGCAGCCAAGATAACAGGGGGCGCGAGAACTATGGCTACACCTTC
CASSQDNRGRENYGYTF
>few|TRBV5-1|TRBJ1-3|NA
TGCGCCAGCAGCCACTCACAAGGGGGAAACACCATATATTTT
CASSHSQGGNTIYF
>NA|TRBV28|TRBJ2-5|TRBD2
TGTGCCAGCAGTTTGACTAGCGGGGGGCAAGAGACCCAGTACTTC
CASSLTSGGQETQYF
>NA|TRBV19|TRBJ2-5|NA
TGTGCCAGTAGTATATCCCAGCTTCAAGAGACCCAGTACTTC
CASSISQLQETQYF
>NA|TRBV5-1|TRBJ1-3|NA
TGCGCCAGCAGCATACAGGATTCTGGAAACACCATATATTTT
CASSIQDSGNTIYF
>NA|TRBV12-3/TRBV12-4|TRBJ2-2|NA
TGTGCCAGCAGTCAGGGGCACGGGGAGCTGTTTTTT
CASSQGHGELFF
>few|TRBV6-5|TRBJ2-2|NA
TGTGCCAGCAGTTACGGGCGGGGAAGGACCGGGGAGCTGTTTTTT
CASSYGRGRTGELFF
>NA|TRBV2|TRBJ2-5|TRBD1
TGTGCCACTTACCGGGACAGCTATGAGACCCAGTACTTC
CATYRDSYETQYF
>once|TRBV3-1/TRBV3-2|TRBJ1-5|NA
TGTGCCAGCAGCCAATATGGATTGACGGGTAGCAATCAGCCCCAGCATTTT
CASSQYGLTGSNQPQHF
>NA|TRBV6-5|TRBJ1-5|NA
TGTGCCAGCCGCCCAGGGGGCAATCAGCCCCAGCATTTT
CASRPGGNQPQHF
>NA|TRBV5-8|TRBJ2-1|TRBD1
TGTGCCAGCCCTTCAACAGGGGACGAGCAGTTCTTC
CASPSTGDEQFF
>NA|TRBV7-3|TRBJ2-5|TRBD1
TGTGCCAGCAGCTTCTCAGGACAGGGGAACGGAGAGACCCAGTACTTC
CASSFSGQGNGETQYF
>NA|TRBV7-3|TRBJ2-2|NA
TGTGCCAGTTCCACCCACTCGGTATGGAACACCGGGGAGCTGTTTTTT
CASSTHSVWNTGELFF
>few|TRBV29-1|TRBJ1-2|NA
TGCAGCGTTGAGGGGGAGTATGGCTACACCTTC
CSVEGEYGYTF
>NA|TRBV30|TRBJ1-3|TRBD1
TGTGCCTGGAGTCGGACAGGGTTAGCTGGAAACACCATATATTTT
CAWSRTGLAGNTIYF
>NA|TRBV6-5|TRBJ1-2|TRBD1
TGTGCCAGCAGCCAAACAGGGGTTGTCGGGGGCTACACCTTC
CASSQTGVVGGYTF
>NA|TRBV7-8|TRBJ2-1|TRBD2
TGTGCCAGCAGCCCGAGGGACGATATTGGACTAGCGGGGGGCAAGATCTCCTACAATGAGCAGTTCTTC
CASSPRDDIGLAGGKISYNEQFF
>NA|TRBV7-2|TRBJ2-5|NA
TGTGCCAGCAGCTTCGGGTCCAAGACCCAGTACTTC
CASSFGSKTQYF
>NA|TRBV7-3|TRBJ1-2|TRBD1
TGTGCCAGCAGCTTGCGGGACGGACAGGGGGATGGCTACACCTTC
CASSLRDGQGDGYTF
>NA|TRBV20-1|TRBJ1-6|NA
TGCAGTGCTAGTAGCGGACAAACGGAAAGTTTTAATTCACCCCTCCACTTT
CSASSGQTESFNSPLHF
>NA|TRBV18|TRBJ1-2|NA
TGTGCCAGCTCACCCGAGACAACAAACTATGGCTACACCTTC
CASSPETTNYGYTF
>NA|TRBV5-1|TRBJ2-3|NA
TGCGCCAGCAGCAAAACGGGACACCTTAGCACAGATACGCAGTATTTT
CASSKTGHLSTDTQYF
>few|TRBV30|TRBJ2-1|NA
TGTGCCTCCTCCCGGGGGGCCGAAAATGAGCAGTTCTTC
CASSRGAENEQFF
>NA|TRBV29-1|TRBJ1-2|NA
TGCAGCGTCCCTCCCCAGGGCGGGGGTGGTGGCTACACCTTC
CSVPPQGGGGGYTF
>NA|TRBV18|TRBJ1-1|TRBD1
TGTGCCAGCTCACCACCTCGGGGACAGGGGGTTGAGTACACTGAAGCTTTCTTT
CASSPPRGQGVEYTEAFF
>NA|TRBV6-5|TRBJ1-5|NA
TGTGCCAGCAGTTACTCACGGACCTACCAGCCCCAGCATTTT
CASSYSRTYQPQHF
>NA|TRBV11-2|TRBJ2-5|TRBD2
TGTGCCAGCAGCCCTAGCGGTTGGGGAGAGACCCAGTACTTC
CASSPSGWGETQYF
>once|TRBV6-5|TRBJ1-2|NA
TGTGCCAGCAGTTACTCACGGGAGCGGGGCTACACCTTC
CASSYSRERGYTF
>NA|TRBV5-1|TRBJ1-2|NA
TGCGCCAGTGCGCAAAACGGGGCCTCTAACTATGGCTACACCTTC
CASAQNGASNYGYTF
>NA|TRBV19|TRBJ1-2|NA
TGTGCCAGTAGTATAACAGGGTCATATGGCTACACCTTC
CASSITGSYGYTF
>NA|TRBV4-1|TRBJ2-5|NA
TGCGCCAGCAGCCAAGATAACCGTGGAGAGACCCAGTACTTC
CASSQDNRGETQYF
>NA|TRBV9|TRBJ1-3|NA
TGTGCCAGCAGCCCAGATCGCGGGGCTGGAAACACCATATATTTT
CASSPDRGAGNTIYF
>NA|TRBV24-1|TRBJ2-2|TRBD2
TGTGCCACCAGTGATTTCACTAGCGGGGGACACACCGGGGAGCTGTTTTTT
CATSDFTSGGHTGELFF